The rows below give T cell receptor beta chains drawn from one sample of a study of identical twins. MiXCR was run by TCRdb on the 5' RACE reads, yielding one entry per CDR3 protein. Here the sample spans hundreds of thousands of distinct CDR3 sequences, around 8.6% being singletons. These data also featured in a second study, about yellow fever vaccine responses in identical twins.

The sample taken for sequencing was PBMCs. The receptors shown here come from a woman aged 18-35 years in good health. The conserved cysteine and the conserved F or W are not part of the CDR3 here. D genes are given only for firm matches.

j_call: TRBJ2-1
v_call: TRBV14
d_call: TRBD2
cdr3_aa: ASSKTSGALYNEQF

j_call: TRBJ2-5
v_call: TRBV6-5
d_call: TRBD1
cdr3_aa: ASSYMTGIQETQY

j_call: TRBJ2-3
v_call: TRBV12-3/TRBV12-4
d_call: TRBD2
cdr3_aa: ASSTGIAGGTDTQY

j_call: TRBJ2-3
v_call: TRBV20-1
d_call: NA
cdr3_aa: SAVDVSSTDTQY

j_call: TRBJ2-1
v_call: TRBV7-9
d_call: NA
cdr3_aa: ASSLGLSLYNEQF

j_call: TRBJ2-7
v_call: TRBV28
d_call: NA
cdr3_aa: ASLPLMGGPTYEQY

j_call: TRBJ2-7
v_call: TRBV11-2
d_call: NA
cdr3_aa: ASSLGARDPAYEQY

j_call: TRBJ2-1
v_call: TRBV15
d_call: NA
cdr3_aa: ATSPRARNEQF

j_call: TRBJ2-1
v_call: TRBV20-1
d_call: TRBD2
cdr3_aa: SAPLAGGIYNEQF

j_call: TRBJ2-1
v_call: TRBV15
d_call: TRBD2
cdr3_aa: ATSRLPSGRTYNEQF

j_call: TRBJ2-3
v_call: TRBV7-2
d_call: TRBD2
cdr3_aa: ASSFPATSPTDTQY

j_call: TRBJ1-2
v_call: TRBV4-2
d_call: NA
cdr3_aa: ASSQDFGREDYGYT

j_call: TRBJ2-7
v_call: TRBV11-2
d_call: NA
cdr3_aa: ASSTHTSDSFSYEQY

j_call: TRBJ1-1
v_call: TRBV12-3/TRBV12-4
d_call: NA
cdr3_aa: ASSTGAGTEAF

j_call: TRBJ2-1
v_call: TRBV20-1
d_call: NA
cdr3_aa: SASNPRDRRNEQF

j_call: TRBJ2-3
v_call: TRBV18
d_call: TRBD2
cdr3_aa: ASSPGGTNEDTQY

j_call: TRBJ2-7
v_call: TRBV5-1
d_call: NA
cdr3_aa: ASSLTWDGKYEQY

j_call: TRBJ2-1
v_call: TRBV5-1
d_call: NA
cdr3_aa: ASSPNGPGLALQF

j_call: TRBJ2-1
v_call: TRBV28
d_call: NA
cdr3_aa: ASTPDGNEQF

j_call: TRBJ1-1
v_call: TRBV28
d_call: TRBD1
cdr3_aa: ASSKQGGGWEAF

j_call: TRBJ2-1
v_call: TRBV7-9
d_call: TRBD2
cdr3_aa: ASSPNLREGKNEQF

j_call: TRBJ2-7
v_call: TRBV20-1
d_call: NA
cdr3_aa: SGGGLSYEQY

j_call: TRBJ2-7
v_call: TRBV12-3/TRBV12-4
d_call: TRBD2
cdr3_aa: ASSFGGGRDYEQY

j_call: TRBJ2-5
v_call: TRBV11-2
d_call: TRBD2
cdr3_aa: ASSLGLAGGNQETQY

j_call: TRBJ2-7
v_call: TRBV7-9
d_call: TRBD1
cdr3_aa: ASARTGLYEQY

j_call: TRBJ2-1
v_call: TRBV5-5
d_call: TRBD1
cdr3_aa: ASSSEPGQGRWQF

j_call: TRBJ1-1
v_call: TRBV6-5
d_call: TRBD1
cdr3_aa: ASSYSRDSAPSAF

j_call: TRBJ2-3
v_call: TRBV7-9
d_call: TRBD2
cdr3_aa: ASSTGLELSTDTQY

j_call: TRBJ2-1
v_call: TRBV7-9
d_call: TRBD2
cdr3_aa: ASSLTLAGGRNEQF

j_call: TRBJ2-3
v_call: TRBV7-8
d_call: NA
cdr3_aa: ASSRRLNTDTQY

j_call: TRBJ1-1
v_call: TRBV3-1
d_call: TRBD1
cdr3_aa: ASSLTGVDEAF

j_call: TRBJ2-2
v_call: TRBV6-1
d_call: TRBD1
cdr3_aa: ASTKTGAGELF

j_call: TRBJ2-5
v_call: TRBV27
d_call: TRBD2
cdr3_aa: ASSIFSGSLQETQY

j_call: TRBJ1-2
v_call: TRBV20-1
d_call: NA
cdr3_aa: SARDLGGGGYT

j_call: TRBJ2-3
v_call: TRBV29-1
d_call: NA
cdr3_aa: SVVGHFNTDTQY

j_call: TRBJ2-7
v_call: TRBV11-2
d_call: NA
cdr3_aa: ASSLDWTSYEQY

j_call: TRBJ1-5
v_call: TRBV6-6
d_call: NA
cdr3_aa: ASSYAGNQPQH

j_call: TRBJ1-5
v_call: TRBV12-3/TRBV12-4
d_call: NA
cdr3_aa: ASSLTEGGQPQH

j_call: TRBJ2-2
v_call: TRBV11-2
d_call: NA
cdr3_aa: ASSDYGGELF

j_call: TRBJ2-7
v_call: TRBV4-2
d_call: TRBD2
cdr3_aa: ASSVLGGAFDEQY

j_call: TRBJ2-1
v_call: TRBV30
d_call: NA
cdr3_aa: AWTMRTGTYNEQF

j_call: TRBJ2-7
v_call: TRBV29-1
d_call: NA
cdr3_aa: SVEFAGAYEQY

j_call: TRBJ2-3
v_call: TRBV7-2
d_call: NA
cdr3_aa: ASSLSGWADTQY

j_call: TRBJ2-3
v_call: TRBV10-3
d_call: NA
cdr3_aa: AISLKGSSTDTQY

j_call: TRBJ1-1
v_call: TRBV5-4
d_call: NA
cdr3_aa: ASSLGRRGGPYEAF